At least ten counts were recorded for the clone carrying this TCR beta chain. What it binds is unknown. These data come from a study of T cells after yellow fever vaccination. For the study at large: Libraries from low-cell-number fractions were prepared with the SMART-Seq v4 Ultra Low Input RNA kit. Study-wide results and caveats: Reappearance after the booster was observed for most primary-vaccination clones (more than 95% CD4, about 85% CD8). Weaker overall was a secondary response that nonetheless peaked faster, on day 5 versus 15. There was a possibility that FACS-sorted repertoires contained abundant clonotypes contaminating from the bulk population.

The CDR3 has 13 residues. V gave up 7 bases and J gave up 4 bases; unmatched junction bases: 1. Germline-derived CDR1 and CDR2 are DFQATT and SNEGSKA (reference sequence). TCRdb reprocessed the 5' RACE reads via MiXCR and lists one record per CDR3 protein. This sample has about 69,000 distinct CDR3 sequences; approximately 5.9% occur once, and the top ten carry roughly 2%. The sequences come from CD4+ T cells sorted from PBMCs, collected approximately 15 days after the first yellow fever vaccination. This sequence was found in a man between 18 and 29 years old who received the YFV17D yellow fever vaccine. The chain couples TRBV20-1 to TRBJ2-3, with 14 bases matching TRBD2. In DNA, the CDR3 is TGCAGTGGGGGACTAGCGGGGGCAGATACGCAGTATTTT. It is translated as CSGGLAGADTQYF.